Each of the 21 T cell receptor beta chains below was sequenced from the same sample in a study of Ad26.COV2.S vaccination and SARS-CoV-2 variants. This sample's treatment: roughly 18 received Ad26.COV2.S at low or high dose, single or two shots; several received placebo; per-sample allocation not given. Sampling happened 63 days after the first vaccine or placebo injection. Generated by immunoSEQ multiplex PCR, the TCRdb table keeps only in-frame clones and is missing some. The sample includes hundreds of thousands of clones, more than 80% of them seen just once. This sample comprised peripheral blood, obtained in a trial of Ad26.COV2.S vaccine versus placebo. Every receptor here comes from a person between 18 and 60 years old who received the Ad26.COV2.S COVID-19 vaccine or a placebo.

The gene calls are TRBV7-6 and TRBJ2-2; D unresolved. Germline assignment: CDR1 SGHVS and CDR2 FNYEAQ. This CDR3 comprises 13 residues. V lost 5 bases, J lost 7 bases, and 11 bases lay in between. CDR3 nucleotides: TGTGCCAGCAGCCCAGGCGGTGGCGGGGAGCTGTTTTTT. Its translation is CASSPGGGGELFF.

V usage is TRBV29-1 and J usage is TRBJ1-5; D remains ambiguous. Germline CDR1 is SQVTM and CDR2 is ANQGSEA. Trimming removed 4 bases from V and 4 bases from J, with 11 bases in between. The CDR3 is made up of 13 amino acids. The CDR3 DNA reads TGCAGCGTTGTACAGTCCCTTAATCAGCCCCAGCATTTT. Encoded protein: CSVVQSLNQPQHF.

In this sample, this clone turned up once. The rearrangement uses TRBV30 and TRBJ2-7, with D possibly TRBD2 on 5 matching bases. This CDR3 has 14 amino acids. Germline V gene sequence: CDR1 GTSNPN, CDR2 SVGIG (reference sequence). V was cut by 3 bases and J by 4 bases, with 16 bases left in between. The CDR3 coding sequence is TGTGCCTGGAGAGGTCGGGGATCAAGGTACGAGCAGTACTTC. It translates to CAWRGRGSRYEQYF.

The chain uses TRBV6-2 or TRBV6-3 and TRBJ2-1; D remains unclear. The CDR3 has 15 amino acids. Germline assignment: CDR1 MNHEY and CDR2 SVGEGT. V gave up 5 bases and J gave up 7 bases, with 18 bases separating them. The CDR3 DNA sequence: TGTGCCAGCAGTCCCTCCGCGGTGTGGCGTAATGAGCAGTTCTTC. This translates into CASSPSAVWRNEQFF.

The chain recombines TRBV28 with TRBJ2-1; D gene unclear. Germline V lookup: CDR1 MDHEN, CDR2 SYDVKM. V was trimmed by 5 bases and J by 4 bases, leaving 18 bases between them. CDR3 length: 16 amino acids. This chain's CDR3 is CASSGKVIRPYNEQFF. Written as DNA, the CDR3 is TGTGCCAGCAGTGGTAAGGTTATCAGGCCTTACAATGAGCAGTTCTTC.

Of note for this clone: Other DNA sequences in the sample encode the same CDR3. The chain uses TRBV6-5 and TRBJ2-3; 9 bases line up with TRBD1. Germline V CDR1 and CDR2: MNHEY, SVGAGI. The CDR3 runs 14 residues. V shed 6 bases and J 2 bases; nucleotides not matched to a gene: 3. As DNA, the CDR3 is TGTGCCAGCAGCCGGGACAGGGTCACAGATACGCAGTATTTT. This sequence encodes CASSRDRVTDTQYF.

This rearrangement joins TRBV27 to TRBJ2-1, with a tentative D call TRBD2 (7 bases). The CDR3 has 12 residues. V was pared by 7 bases and J by 9 bases, with 13 bases between. Germline CDR1 and CDR2: MNHEY and SMNVEV (reference sequence). The CDR3, as DNA: TGTGCCAGCAAGGAGGGGGGGGCTGAGCAGTTCTTC. Amino acids: CASKEGGAEQFF.

The chain is built from TRBV7-8 and TRBJ1-2; D not resolved. Trimming removed 7 bases at V and 4 bases at J, with 19 bases between. This CDR3 has 15 amino acids. Germline V lookup: CDR1 SGHVS, CDR2 FQNEAQ. CDR3 sequence (DNA): TGTGCCAGCACCCCGACGGGAGGGAACAGCTATGGCTACACCTTC. It codes for CASTPTGGNSYGYTF.

The rearrangement uses TRBV4-1 and TRBJ1-1, with D possibly TRBD1 on 5 matching bases. CDR1 is MGHRA, CDR2 YSYEKL, per germline. CDR3 length: 15 residues. Between the trimmed V and J ends, which lost 4 bases and 0 bases, there was a span of 12 bases. The CDR3 sequence: CASSLRGSLNTEAFF. CDR3 DNA: TGCGCCAGCAGCCTAAGGGGAAGTCTGAACACTGAAGCTTTCTTT.

The chain is built from TRBV27 and TRBJ2-7; D may match TRBD1 or TRBD2 (5 bases each). The CDR3 is 14 amino acids. With 5 bases removed from V and 2 bases from J, the gap between germline ends came to 13 bases. The V gene's germline CDR1 is MNHEY and CDR2 SMNVEV (reference sequence). CDR3: CASSPWDHTYEQYF. CDR3 DNA: TGTGCCAGCAGTCCGTGGGACCACACCTACGAGCAGTACTTC.

The J gene is TRBJ1-6, the V gene TRBV27, with unresolved D. CDR3 length: 16 residues. Germline V gene lookup returns CDR1 MNHEY and CDR2 SMNVEV (reference sequence). V was trimmed by 0 bases and J by 5 bases, leaving 11 bases between them. This CDR3 reads CASSLSTWVHNSPLHF. CDR3 DNA: TGTGCCAGCAGTTTATCGACATGGGTCCATAATTCACCCCTCCACTTT.

This sequence joins TRBV29-1 and TRBJ2-3; unclear D gene. The CDR3 contains 11 residues. Germline lookup yields CDR1 SQVTM and CDR2 ANQGSEA. The germline V and J ends were trimmed by 3 bases and 3 bases, with 4 bases remaining between them. The CDR3 DNA is TGCAGCGTTGATCTAACAGATACGCAGTATTTT. Its translation: CSVDLTDTQYF.

This chain joins TRBV27 and TRBJ1-4; 9 nucleotides agree with TRBD1. Germline V gene sequence: CDR1 MNHEY, CDR2 SMNVEV (reference sequence). The length of the CDR3 is 15 residues. With 5 bases clipped from V and 6 bases from J, the junction kept 7 bases outside the gene matches. The CDR3 DNA is TGTGCCAGCAGTACCCGACAGGGGGAGGATGAAAAACTGTTTTTT. This encodes CASSTRQGEDEKLFF.

The chain employs TRBV19 and TRBJ2-1, with 7 bases that match TRBD2. Germline lookup yields CDR1 LNHDA and CDR2 SQIVND (reference sequence). After removal of 5 bases from V and 0 bases from J, the junction contained 7 bases not matched to a gene. This CDR3 spans 16 amino acids. The CDR3 region is CASSVRGSNSYNEQFF. As DNA, the CDR3 is TGTGCCAGTAGTGTGCGCGGGAGTAACTCCTACAATGAGCAGTTCTTC.

CDR3 in DNA: TGTGCCACCAGCATCGGGAGGGTCCTCACAGATACGCAGTATTTT. It encodes CATSIGRVLTDTQYF. The chain combines TRBV15 with TRBJ2-3, with TRBD2 identical over 8 bases. V gave up 4 bases and J gave up 2 bases; unmatched junction bases: 5. The CDR3 loop spans 15 amino acids. Germline V lookup: CDR1 LNHNV, CDR2 YYDKDF (reference sequence). Filled out from reference TRBV15 and TRBJ2-3, the complete variable domain reads DAMVIQNPRYQVTQFGKPVTLSCSQTLNHNVMYWYQQKSSQAPKLLFHYYDKDFNNEADTPDNFQSRRPNTSFCFLDIRSPGLGDTAMYLCATSIGRVLTDTQYFGPGTRLTVL.

The chain combines TRBV5-1 with TRBJ2-7, with a weak D call TRBD1 (5 bases). Germline V CDR1 and CDR2: SGHRS, YFSETQ. V lost 0 bases to trimming and J lost 1 base, with 8 bases between them. The length of the CDR3 is 14 residues. The CDR3 DNA is TGCGCCAGCAGCTTGGAACAGGAGTCCTACGAGCAGTACTTC. Protein product: CASSLEQESYEQYF.

The chain is built from TRBV23-1 and TRBJ1-1; D is unclear. Being an ORF, TRBV23-1 has a function that is uncertain. CDR3 length: 15 residues. Deletions cut 4 bases from V and 0 bases from J, with 12 bases between. The CDR3 nucleotides are TGCGCCAGCAGTCGCCCCCGGCAGTTGAACACTGAAGCTTTCTTT. Translation: CASSRPRQLNTEAFF.

This chain uses TRBV5-4 with TRBJ1-2, with TRBD1 matching over 8 bases. V was clipped by 4 bases and J by 1 base; unmatched bases: 3. This CDR3 contains 14 residues. Germline lookup yields CDR1 SGHNT and CDR2 YYREEE (reference sequence). Written as DNA, the CDR3 is TGTGCCAGCAGCCGGGACAGGCTTAACTATGGCTACACCTTC. This translates into CASSRDRLNYGYTF.

This sequence joins TRBV5-4 and TRBJ2-5, with D tentatively TRBD2 (6 bases). V dropped 3 bases and J dropped 1 base, with 10 bases sitting between them. The CDR3 loop spans 14 amino acids. From germline, CDR1 is SGHNT and CDR2 YYREEE (reference sequence). The CDR3 region has the DNA TGTGCCAGCAGCTCGACTAGTTTCCAAGAGACCCAGTACTTC. Amino acid sequence: CASSSTSFQETQYF. The variable domain in full, completed from reference TRBV5-4 and TRBJ2-5, reads ETGVTQSPTHLIKTRGQQVTLRCSSQSGHNTVSWYQQALGQGPQFIFQYYREEENGRGNFPPRFSGLQFPNYSSELNVNALELDDSALYLCASSSTSFQETQYFGPGTRLLVL.

The V call is TRBV18, the J call TRBJ2-1; 9 bases agree with TRBD2. Trimming at V came to 3 bases and at J to 5 bases, leaving 14 bases not matched to a gene. Germline V lookup: CDR1 KGHSH, CDR2 LQKENI. The CDR3 contains 18 residues. In DNA form, the CDR3 reads TGTGCCAGCTCACCCGGGGTCCCGGCTAGCGGGACGAACAATGAGCAGTTCTTC. Its translation: CASSPGVPASGTNNEQFF.

This chain joins TRBV6-1 and TRBJ1-5, with 10 nucleotides matching TRBD1. The CDR3 is made up of 16 amino acids. Germline-derived CDR1 and CDR2 are MNHNS and SASEGT. V lost 2 bases, J lost 1 base, and 2 bases stayed unmatched. The CDR3 protein is CASSERQGASNQPQHF. CDR3 nucleotide sequence: TGTGCCAGCAGTGAACGACAGGGGGCAAGCAATCAGCCCCAGCATTTT.